The 15 T cell receptor beta chains in this list originate from one sample, sequenced in a study of T cell responses to AZD1222 COVID-19 vaccine. TCRdb's copy holds only in-frame clones and misses some; the assay was immunoSEQ multiplex PCR. Of 95,000 to 100,000 clones listed, approximately 87% were seen once; the top ten hold roughly 10%. The starting material was peripheral blood, obtained 28 days after the second AZD1222 dose. All receptors come from an adult who received the AZD1222 COVID-19 vaccine.

CDR3 protein: CASSPSAVGTDTQYF. The CDR3 coding sequence is TGTGCCAGCAGCCCCTCCGCGGTGGGCACAGATACGCAGTATTTT. This chain uses TRBV7-9 with TRBJ2-3; D is ambiguous. Germline CDR1 and CDR2: SEHNR and FQNEAQ (reference sequence). The V and J ends lost 5 bases and 1 base respectively, with 13 bases between them. The CDR3 is 15 amino acids.

The genes are TRBV7-2 and TRBJ2-7; D gene ambiguous. Trimming cost V 3 bases and J 2 bases, with 5 bases left between them. CDR1 and CDR2 from the germline V gene are SGHTA and FQGNSA. The CDR3 is made up of 12 amino acids. In nucleotides, the CDR3 is TGTGCCAGCAGCTTGCGGCCCTACGAGCAGTACTTC. Its translation is CASSLRPYEQYF.

This chain joins TRBV6-6 and TRBJ2-7, with 8 bases lining up with TRBD2. This CDR3 spans 15 amino acids. V was clipped by 3 bases and J by 1 base; unmatched bases: 5. CDR1 and CDR2 from the germline V gene are MNHNY and SVGAGI (reference sequence). CDR3 nucleotide sequence: TGTGCCAGCAGTTATGCCGGGGGGGGGTCCTACGAGCAGTACTTC. Its protein product is CASSYAGGGSYEQYF.

A single count supports this clone. The gene calls are TRBV18 and TRBJ1-1; no definite D call. CDR3 size: 13 residues. V lost 6 bases, J lost 6 bases, and 14 bases lay in between. Germline lookup yields CDR1 KGHSH and CDR2 LQKENI. CDR3 protein: CASSPIAGAEAFF. The CDR3 nucleotides read TGTGCCAGCTCCCCAATAGCCGGTGCTGAAGCTTTCTTT.

V is TRBV2 and J is TRBJ1-2, with 8 bases matching TRBD1. Germline V CDR1 and CDR2: SNHLY, FYNNEI. With V trimmed by 8 bases and J by 8 bases, 13 bases remained unmatched. The CDR3 covers 14 residues. The CDR3 is CASRNPDRDLGYTF. CDR3 bases: TGTGCCAGCCGGAACCCGGACAGGGACCTCGGCTACACCTTC.

The V gene is TRBV7-9, the J gene TRBJ2-3; unclear D gene. Trimming took off 3 bases at V and 1 base at J, with 8 bases between the two ends. This CDR3 comprises 14 residues. Looked up from germline, CDR1 is SEHNR and CDR2 is FQNEAQ (reference sequence). This CDR3 reads CASSFAAGTDTQYF. The CDR3 DNA reads TGTGCCAGCAGCTTCGCGGCGGGCACAGATACGCAGTATTTT.

This clone has more than one count but fewer than ten. This sequence joins TRBV6-5 and TRBJ2-7; no firm D call. CDR3 length: 15 residues. Trimming took off 6 bases at V and 4 bases at J, with 19 bases between the two ends. Germline values: CDR1 MNHEY, CDR2 SVGAGI. In DNA form, the CDR3 reads TGTGCCAGCAGACCCTTGGGGTTCGTCGTTTACGAGCAGTACTTC. It translates to CASRPLGFVVYEQYF.

The chain couples TRBV9 to TRBJ2-7, with D perhaps TRBD1 (5 bases). CDR3 length: 11 amino acids. V was shortened by 5 bases and J by 4 bases, with 7 bases between the two germline ends. CDR1 is SGDLS, CDR2 YYNGEE, per germline. This CDR3 is CASSTGYEQYF. The CDR3 region has the DNA TGTGCCAGCAGTACAGGTTACGAGCAGTACTTC.

This clone has only a few counts. This chain links TRBV12-5 with TRBJ1-1; D gene ambiguous. Deletions cut 2 bases from V and 9 bases from J, with 4 bases between. CDR3 size: 10 residues. CDR1 is LGHNT and CDR2 is FRNRAP in the germline V gene. CDR3 protein: CASGLSQAFF. For the CDR3, the DNA is TGTGCTAGTGGTTTGTCGCAAGCTTTCTTT.

The chain links TRBV6-5 to TRBJ2-3; D tentatively fits TRBD1 or TRBD2 (6 bases each). The CDR3 length is 14 residues. The germline gives CDR1 MNHEY, CDR2 SVGAGI. Trimming left V 6 bases short and J 6 bases short, with 16 bases between. CDR3 DNA sequence: TGTGCCAGCAGAAGGGGGGTTGCGGGGGATACGCAGTATTTT. It yields the protein CASRRGVAGDTQYF.

The rearrangement joins TRBV24-1 to TRBJ2-1; 8 nucleotides line up with TRBD2. Germline CDR1 and CDR2: KGHDR and SFDVKD. The V segment lost 1 base and the J segment 2 bases; nucleotides outside the gene matches: 3. The CDR3 has 16 residues. CDR3 amino acids: CATSDFGGDAYNEQFF. For the CDR3, the DNA is TGTGCCACCAGTGATTTCGGGGGGGACGCCTACAATGAGCAGTTCTTC.

The chain links TRBV7-9 to TRBJ1-5; TRBD1 might be the D (5 bases). Trimming cost V 5 bases and J 2 bases, with 13 bases left between them. This CDR3 spans 15 amino acids. The germline V gene encodes CDR1 SEHNR and CDR2 FQNEAQ (reference sequence). The CDR3 loop is CASSADQGGNQPQHF. The CDR3 bases are TGTGCCAGCAGCGCAGACCAAGGGGGCAATCAGCCCCAGCATTTT. Full variable domain (missing parts from reference TRBV7-9 and TRBJ1-5): DTGVSQNPRHKITKRGQNVTFRCDPISEHNRLYWYRQTLGQGPEFLTYFQNEAQLEKSRLLSDRFSAERPKGSFSTLEIQRTEQGDSAMYLCASSADQGGNQPQHFGDGTRLSIL.

The rearrangement uses TRBV19 and TRBJ2-6; 9 bases align to TRBD1. Germline V gene lookup returns CDR1 LNHDA and CDR2 SQIVND (reference sequence). The CDR3 covers 17 residues. V gave up 8 bases and J gave up 0 bases; unmatched junction bases: 8. DNA of the CDR3: TGTGCCAGTCGTCCGGGACAGGGAAGCTCTGGGGCCAACGTCCTGACTTTC. Its translation is CASRPGQGSSGANVLTF.

The genes are TRBV9 and TRBJ2-3; possibly TRBD1 or TRBD2 for D (5 bases each). The V and J ends lost 4 bases and 0 bases respectively, with 15 bases between them. CDR1 SGDLS and CDR2 YYNGEE come from the germline V gene. This CDR3 is built from 16 residues. The CDR3 DNA follows: TGTGCCAGCAGCCCAAAGAGGGGACGGAGCACAGATACGCAGTATTTT. Translated, it gives CASSPKRGRSTDTQYF.

The gene calls are TRBV15 and TRBJ2-2; a possible D gene is TRBD1 (5 bases). This CDR3 has 15 residues. Germline V gene data show CDR1 as LNHNV and CDR2 as YYDKDF (reference sequence). Deletions cut 0 bases from V and 7 bases from J, with 12 bases between. CDR3 coding DNA: TGTGCCACCAGCAGAGATCGCCAGGGCGTCGGGGAGCTGTTTTTT. Its translation is CATSRDRQGVGELFF. Filled out from reference TRBV15 and TRBJ2-2, the complete variable domain reads DAMVIQNPRYQVTQFGKPVTLSCSQTLNHNVMYWYQQKSSQAPKLLFHYYDKDFNNEADTPDNFQSRRPNTSFCFLDIRSPGLGDTAMYLCATSRDRQGVGELFFGEGSRLTVL.